One T cell receptor (beta chain) is described in this entry. This clone was recorded only once. What antigen it recognizes has not been identified. No base quality information exists; no much larger clone differs at one position. The data originate from a study of shared clonotypes between healthy human individuals (dated by TCRdb to the early 2020s). The study in broad terms: The cohort included three men and a couple of women between 18 and 49 years of age. For each donor, CD4 naive and CD4 memory were each run on three plates, CD8 naive on two plates, and CD8 memory on one plate. The study deeply sequenced blood TCR repertoires of five healthy adults to estimate repertoire size and the extent of clonotype sharing between individuals. To increase sequencing depth and limit assay-specific biases, TCR repertoire library preparation and sequencing were carried out by different laboratories using diverse techniques. Leukapheresis yielded between about 0.85 and 10 billion PBMCs per donor.

Broader findings and caveats from the paper: Pairwise subsampling led to the expectation that sequencing depth would affect the degree of clonotype sharing among donors. Sharing across a few donors was observed for around 5% of naive CD4, under 4% of naive CD8, 2% to 2.5% of memory CD4, and about 0.38% of memory CD8 clonotypes. The small number of donors limited the genetic and exposure-history diversity represented. Higher generation probabilities were observed for clonotypes shared by all four sorted-subset donors than for non-shared clonotypes. Even with the large sequencing depth, rarefaction of the sorted-subset datasets indicated that sequencing was incomplete. Only blood was sampled, and tissue TCR repertoires likely differ from those in blood. Estimated clonotype richness was generally larger for naive than for memory subsets.

Looking up the germline V gene (reference sequence) yields CDR1 SGHNT and CDR2 YYREEE. Trimming leaves V shorter by 0 bases and J shorter by 2 bases, with the junction holding 4 bases beyond the gene matches. The CDR3 contains 15 residues, cysteine and phenylalanine counted. Solely the CDR3 DNA is kept, with 45 bases framed from the first base. TCR CDR3 regions were amplified from genomic DNA by multiplex PCR using the deep immunoSEQ assay. Genomic DNA extracted from each cell subset was distributed evenly over all wells of several immunoSEQ 96-well plates, and each plate served as one replicate. Each replicate PCR for sorted subsets received about 180 ng genomic DNA, equal to tens of thousands of T cell genomes. The purified libraries were quantified using a Qubit 3.0 fluorometer, sized with a Bioanalyzer 2100, and then quantified again using the KAPA Library Quantification kit. Every immunoSEQ 96-well plate was sequenced on a separate single-read 150-cycle Illumina NextSeq 550 flow cell. Per the original workflow: The immunoSEQ output contained only junctional sequences without quality scores, so filtering could not match that applied to full-length reads. Sequences were annotated with PyIR, a Python wrapper for IgBLAST v1.9, and V/J genes and CDR3 were assigned using IMGT germline references. Any read was removed if the V/J assignment was weak (E-value above 1e-6), the CDR3 was missing, or the read contained stop codons, out-of-frame junctions, or ambiguous translated residues. V3J clonotypes were defined as sequences sharing an identical inferred V gene, J gene, and CDR3 amino acid sequence. The percentage overlap between two repertoires was calculated by dividing the number of shared unique clonotypes by the size of the smaller repertoire. Repertoire richness was assessed with RTK rarefaction, the Chao1 estimator, and Recon v2.1 estimates of unobserved clonotypes. OLGA was used to compute generation probabilities for all TCRbeta clonotypes that the gDNA method yielded from four donors. TCRdb stores this immuneACCESS table with in-frame sequences only. Part of the clones is absent; in the studies checked, under half of the shortfall reflects unresolved V genes, and no reason is known for the rest. Clone size and V and J calls were adopted from that table, with D and trimming inferred from the DNA. This sample lists about 2.4 million clones; approximately 94% were detected once. Roughly 0.36% of the sample belongs to the ten largest clones.

Healthy HIV-negative adults with no recently reported acute infections or vaccinations were included as donors. Every donor was a Caucasian adult residing in Nashville, Tennessee, USA. CD4+ T cells were enriched by magnetic negative selection, after which naive cells were positively selected on CD45RA and the negative fraction was taken as the memory subset. Blood was obtained by leukapheresis, after which PBMCs were separated by Ficoll-Histopaque density gradient centrifugation and cryopreserved in liquid nitrogen vapor phase. Analytical flow cytometry was used to check the purity and quantity of each magnetically sorted T cell population. Each sorted fraction had its genomic DNA isolated and then quantified by UV absorbance on a Nanodrop 2000c.

The sequence derives from a young man in good health. Some clones in this sample may be carry-over from other donors' samples. The rearranged segments are TRBV5-4 and TRBJ1-2, with 7 junctional bases fitting TRBD1. The sample taken for sequencing was naive CD4+ T cells from PBMCs. This sample's cell subset or site label indicates: CD45RA+ positively selected. CDR3 protein: CASSLAVQGNYGYTF. The bases read TGTGCCAGCAGCTTGGCCGTACAGGGGAACTATGGCTACACCTTC.